This T cell receptor (beta chain) came from a study of PD-L1 blockade in urothelial cancer. Study-wide context: Timepoints chosen for blood analysis were 3 weeks (second dose) and 6 weeks after treatment start. Blood-derived samples held a median approximately 150,000 T cells.

Germline-derived CDR1 and CDR2 are MDHEN and SYDVKM. The junction had 5 bases not matched to a gene; V was cut back by 2 bases and J by 4 bases. The CDR3 is 16 residues long. PCRs each included synthetic TCR analog templates spiked in. Libraries were prepared by immunoSEQ multiplex PCR; TCRdb keeps only in-frame clonotypes and omits some of them. The table records 45,000 to 55,000 clones, 79% of them present only once. Time point meaning: pretreatment peripheral blood. Metastatic or locally advanced urothelial carcinoma was present in the patients. Source: PBMCs, taken around atezolizumab (anti-PD-L1) treatment. V usage is TRBV28 and J usage is TRBJ2-2; 9 nucleotides align to TRBD2. This sequence was found in a man between 70 and 80 years old with urothelial cancer. The chain's CDR3 is CASSLRREGGTGELFF. In DNA, the CDR3 is TGTGCCAGCAGTTTAAGGCGGGAGGGTGGCACCGGGGAGCTGTTTTTT. The full variable domain, rest sourced from reference TRBV28 and TRBJ2-2, is DVKVTQSSRYLVKRTGEKVFLECVQDMDHENMFWYRQDPGLGLRLIYFSYDVKMKEKGDIPEGYSVSREKKERFSLILESASTNQTSMYLCASSLRREGGTGELFFGEGSRLTVL.